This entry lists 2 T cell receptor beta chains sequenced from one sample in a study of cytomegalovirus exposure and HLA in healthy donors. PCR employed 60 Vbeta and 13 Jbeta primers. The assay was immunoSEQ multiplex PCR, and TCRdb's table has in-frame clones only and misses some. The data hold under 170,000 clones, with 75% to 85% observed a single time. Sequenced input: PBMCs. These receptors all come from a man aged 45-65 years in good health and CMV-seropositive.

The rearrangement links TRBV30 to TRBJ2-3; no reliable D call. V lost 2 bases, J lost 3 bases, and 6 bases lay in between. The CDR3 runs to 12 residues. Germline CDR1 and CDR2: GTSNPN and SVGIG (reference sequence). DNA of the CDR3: TGTGCCTGGAGTCCCGGGACAGATACGCAGTATTTT. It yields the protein CAWSPGTDTQYF.

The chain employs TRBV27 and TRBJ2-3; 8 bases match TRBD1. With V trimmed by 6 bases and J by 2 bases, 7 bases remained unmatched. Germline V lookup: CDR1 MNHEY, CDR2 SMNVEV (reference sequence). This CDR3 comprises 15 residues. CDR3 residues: CASRGRQGITDTQYF. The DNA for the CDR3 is TGTGCCAGCAGGGGCCGACAGGGGATCACAGATACGCAGTATTTT.